This entry lists 32 T cell receptor beta chains sequenced from one sample in a study of cytomegalovirus exposure and HLA in healthy donors. The PCR was carried out with 60 Vbeta primers and 13 Jbeta primers. Measured with immunoSEQ multiplex PCR; TCRdb has only the in-frame clones, and not every one. In the table there are 200,000 to 250,000 clones, approximately 84% of which are singletons. What was sequenced was PBMCs. The receptors come from a woman between 35 and 50 years old in good health and CMV-seronegative.

This chain joins TRBV12-5 and TRBJ1-1; D remains unclear. CDR3 length: 16 amino acids. V dropped 1 base and J dropped 3 bases, with 15 bases sitting between them. CDR1 and CDR2 (germline): LGHNT, FRNRAP. CDR3 in amino acids: CASGLENWRTDTEAFF. In DNA form, the CDR3 reads TGTGCTAGTGGTTTGGAGAACTGGAGGACCGACACTGAAGCTTTCTTT. Full variable domain (missing parts from reference TRBV12-5 and TRBJ1-1): DARVTQTPRHKVTEMGQEVTMRCQPILGHNTVFWYRQTMMQGLELLAYFRNRAPLDDSGMPKDRFSAEMPDATLATLKIQPSEPRDSAVYFCASGLENWRTDTEAFFGQGTRLTVV.

The chain has TRBV2 and TRBJ2-1; D remains unclear. V lost 6 bases and J 5 bases, leaving 8 bases between the germline ends. Germline V CDR1 and CDR2: SNHLY, FYNNEI. The CDR3 covers 12 residues. The CDR3, as DNA: TGTGCCAGCAGCCCAAGCCACAATGAGCAGTTCTTC. This sequence encodes CASSPSHNEQFF.

As for this clone: The same CDR3 arises from other DNA sequences in this sample as well. The V gene is TRBV4-3, the J gene TRBJ1-3; weak D call: TRBD1 (5 bases). V dropped 4 bases and J dropped 1 base, with 17 bases sitting between them. The V gene's germline CDR1 is LGHNA and CDR2 YSLEER. This CDR3 comprises 17 residues. The CDR3 is CASSPVGLLGSGNTIYF. Written as DNA, the CDR3 is TGCGCCAGCAGCCCAGTGGGACTCCTCGGTTCTGGAAACACCATATATTTT.

The chain employs TRBV5-6 and TRBJ2-5, with D unclear. The CDR3 loop spans 13 amino acids. CDR1 is SGHDT, CDR2 YYEEEE, per germline. The germline V and J ends were trimmed by 0 bases and 4 bases, with 7 bases remaining between them. CDR3 residues: CASSLESGETQYF. The CDR3 coding sequence is TGTGCCAGCAGCTTGGAGTCGGGAGAGACCCAGTACTTC.

The V gene is TRBV28, the J gene TRBJ2-7; 9 nucleotides align to TRBD1. J lost 2 bases, V lost 5 bases, and 4 bases had no gene match. Germline lookup yields CDR1 MDHEN and CDR2 SYDVKM. CDR3 length: 14 residues. The CDR3 loop is CASSTRDRAYEQYF. CDR3 bases: TGTGCCAGCAGTACCCGGGACAGGGCCTACGAGCAGTACTTC.

The V and J genes are TRBV20-1 and TRBJ1-4; D gene unclear. V lost 4 bases and J 5 bases, leaving 5 bases between the germline ends. Germline V gives CDR1 DFQATT, CDR2 SNEGSKA (reference sequence). This CDR3 is built from 11 residues. The chain's CDR3 is CSATVNEKLFF. CDR3 coding DNA: TGCAGTGCTACCGTGAATGAAAAACTGTTTTTT.

Concerning this clone: Mismatch with germline at one junction end may stem from a read error. The V gene is TRBV7-9, the J gene TRBJ1-3; D is perhaps TRBD1 (6 bases). Germline CDR1 reads SEHNR; CDR2 reads FQNEAQ (reference sequence). The CDR3 is 17 residues long. The CDR3 DNA is TGTTCCAGCAGCCTCACGGGGGGGGCTAGCACTGGAAACACCATATATTTT. Its translation is CSSSLTGGASTGNTIYF.

This clone came up a few times. V gene TRBV2 combines with J gene TRBJ1-5; TRBD1 aligns across 7 bases. The CDR3 covers 14 residues. Trimming at V came to 4 bases and at J to 6 bases, leaving 6 bases not matched to a gene. Germline V gene lookup returns CDR1 SNHLY and CDR2 FYNNEI. CDR3 residues: CASSAIDRAQPQHF. The CDR3 nucleotides are TGTGCCAGCAGTGCGATTGACAGGGCTCAGCCCCAGCATTTT.

The rearrangement uses TRBV5-1 and TRBJ2-3; 9 bases map to TRBD1. Germline CDR1 is SGHRS and CDR2 is YFSETQ. The J segment lost 2 bases and the V segment lost 4 bases, leaving 8 bases of the junction unmatched. The CDR3 length is 16 residues. CDR3 in amino acids: CASSHSGTGTTDTQYF. As DNA, the CDR3 is TGCGCCAGCAGCCATTCCGGGACAGGGACCACAGATACGCAGTATTTT.

The CDR3 protein is CASNLSGGIEQYF. CDR3 DNA: TGTGCCAGCAATCTTAGCGGGGGGATCGAGCAGTACTTC. The chain links TRBV28 to TRBJ2-7, with 10 bases identical to TRBD2. Germline CDR1 MDHEN, CDR2 SYDVKM. The CDR3 has 13 residues. J lost 6 bases, V lost 7 bases, and 6 bases had no gene match.

The CDR3 nucleotides read TGCAGCGGCCAACAGGAAATGAACACTGAAGCTTTCTTT. It codes for CSGQQEMNTEAFF. The rearrangement uses TRBV29-1 and TRBJ1-1; D perhaps matches TRBD1 (5 bases). The CDR3 length is 13 residues. Trimming stripped 7 bases from V and 0 bases from J, with 12 bases between. CDR1 is SQVTM and CDR2 is ANQGSEA in the germline V gene.

V gene TRBV30 combines with J gene TRBJ2-5, with TRBD2 matching over 8 bases. CDR3 length: 12 residues. CDR1 is GTSNPN and CDR2 is SVGIG in the germline V gene (reference sequence). V shed 2 bases and J 9 bases; nucleotides not matched to a gene: 5. The CDR3, as DNA: TGTGCCTGGAGTCTAATTAGCGGGGCCCAGTACTTC. It translates to CAWSLISGAQYF.

The J gene is TRBJ2-7, the V gene TRBV15; D remains unclear. V was shortened by 5 bases and J by 2 bases, with 7 bases between the two germline ends. This CDR3 has 12 amino acids. Germline loops: CDR1 LNHNV, CDR2 YYDKDF (reference sequence). The chain's CDR3 is CATSGQTYEQYF. The CDR3 coding sequence is TGTGCCACCAGCGGCCAGACCTACGAGCAGTACTTC.

The chain combines TRBV9 with TRBJ2-7, with unresolved D. V was trimmed by 0 bases and J by 0 bases, leaving 7 bases between them. The CDR3 runs 14 residues. Germline loops: CDR1 SGDLS, CDR2 YYNGEE. DNA for the CDR3: TGTGCCAGCAGCGTAGATCAGGACTCCTACGAGCAGTACTTC. The encoded protein is CASSVDQDSYEQYF.

This chain links TRBV28 with TRBJ1-1; no clear D. V was cut by 6 bases and J by 10 bases, with 12 bases left in between. This CDR3 is 11 amino acids long. The germline CDR1 and CDR2 sequences are MDHEN and SYDVKM. CDR3 sequence: CASRAIEGAFF. The CDR3 DNA follows: TGTGCCAGCAGGGCGATTGAGGGAGCTTTCTTT.

The chain employs TRBV5-1 and TRBJ1-2; the match to TRBD1 covers 7 bases. Germline lookup yields CDR1 SGHRS and CDR2 YFSETQ. Losses at the gene ends were 4 bases for V and 2 bases for J; bases not matched to a gene: 5. The length of the CDR3 is 14 residues. Written as DNA, the CDR3 is TGCGCCAGCAGCCTAGACAGGGAGAACTATGGCTACACCTTC. Its protein product is CASSLDRENYGYTF. The whole variable domain, filled in from reference TRBV5-1 and TRBJ1-2, reads KAGVTQTPRYLIKTRGQQVTLSCSPISGHRSVSWYQQTPGQGLQFLFEYFSETQRNKGNFPGRFSGRQFSNSRSEMNVSTLELGDSALYLCASSLDRENYGYTFGSGTRLTVV.

V gene TRBV6-5 combines with J gene TRBJ2-5; D is possibly TRBD2 (6 bases). V was pared by 10 bases and J by 5 bases, with 17 bases between. The CDR3 runs 13 residues. Germline assignment: CDR1 MNHEY and CDR2 SVGAGI. The CDR3 sequence: CAISPGTRETQYF. In DNA, the CDR3 is TGTGCCATCTCCCCCGGGACTCGGGAGACCCAGTACTTC.

The CDR3 is CASSPIQETQYF. CDR3 in DNA: TGTGCCAGCAGCCCAATCCAAGAGACCCAGTACTTC. The chain has TRBV2 and TRBJ2-5, with no clear D. Trimming shortened V by 6 bases and J by 1 base, and 6 bases separated the two germline ends. CDR1 and CDR2 (germline): SNHLY, FYNNEI. The CDR3 loop spans 12 amino acids. Full variable domain (remainder filled in from reference TRBV2 and TRBJ2-5): EPEVTQTPSHQVTQMGQEVILRCVPISNHLYFYWYRQILGQKVEFLVSFYNNEISEKSEIFDDQFSVERPDGSNFTLKIRSTKLEDSAMYFCASSPIQETQYFGPGTRLLVL.

The chain is built from TRBV5-4 and TRBJ2-7; 11 bases are shared with TRBD2. Trimming at V came to 2 bases and at J to 7 bases, leaving 11 bases not matched to a gene. CDR1 and CDR2 (germline): SGHNT, YYREEE (reference sequence). CDR3 length equals 16 residues. This CDR3 reads CASSFGTSGPPGEQYF. In DNA form, the CDR3 reads TGTGCCAGCAGCTTTGGGACTAGCGGCCCTCCCGGGGAGCAGTACTTC.

The chain is built from TRBV7-9 and TRBJ2-3; D possibly corresponds to TRBD2 (5 bases). The germline V and J ends were trimmed by 5 bases and 10 bases, with 10 bases remaining between them. The CDR3 consists of 11 residues. Germline V gene lookup returns CDR1 SEHNR and CDR2 FQNEAQ (reference sequence). CDR3 in amino acids: CASSRGKAQYF. For the CDR3, the DNA is TGTGCCAGCAGCCGAGGGAAGGCGCAGTATTTT.

The chain joins TRBV28 to TRBJ1-4, with D unresolved. Per the germline V gene, CDR1 is MDHEN and CDR2 is SYDVKM. The CDR3 totals 16 residues. V lost 3 bases to trimming and J lost 0 bases, with 11 bases between them. For the CDR3, the DNA is TGTGCCAGCAGTTTCCTTATGGCAGCAACTAATGAAAAACTGTTTTTT. Protein product: CASSFLMAATNEKLFF.

In its sample, this clone was seen once. This chain links TRBV13 with TRBJ1-1; D remains unclear. V lost 5 bases to trimming and J lost 8 bases, with 15 bases between them. Germline V gives CDR1 PRHDT, CDR2 FYEKMQ (reference sequence). This CDR3 comprises 13 residues. The CDR3 sequence: CASSPQLDYEAFF. The CDR3, as DNA: TGTGCCAGCAGCCCCCAGTTGGACTACGAAGCTTTCTTT.

J is TRBJ1-3 and V is TRBV5-1, with 8 positions matching TRBD1. This CDR3 contains 18 residues. CDR1 is SGHRS and CDR2 is YFSETQ in the germline V gene. Germline trimming cut 1 base from V and 2 bases from J; bases unmatched to any gene: 11. CDR3 loop: CASSLFARQGIAGNTIYF. The CDR3 DNA reads TGCGCCAGCAGCTTGTTCGCCCGACAGGGGATAGCTGGAAACACCATATATTTT.

V and J are TRBV7-2 and TRBJ1-1; D perhaps matches TRBD1 (6 bases). Trimming removed 4 bases at V and 3 bases at J, with 12 bases between. CDR3 length equals 14 residues. Germline V gene sequence: CDR1 SGHTA, CDR2 FQGNSA. CDR3 amino acids: CASSSIYRDTEAFF. The DNA for the CDR3 is TGTGCCAGCAGCTCAATATACAGGGACACTGAAGCTTTCTTT.

This clone was recorded a few times. The V call is TRBV6-1, the J call TRBJ1-1; D uncertain. Germline V lookup: CDR1 MNHNS, CDR2 SASEGT. V was trimmed by 0 bases and J by 1 base, leaving 18 bases between them. The CDR3 has 18 residues. Here the CDR3 reads CASSEAQGGLNKNTEAFF. CDR3 nucleotide sequence: TGTGCCAGCAGTGAAGCGCAAGGAGGGCTAAACAAGAACACTGAAGCTTTCTTT.

The chain combines TRBV7-9 with TRBJ2-7, with 9 bases fitting TRBD2. The germline CDR1 and CDR2 sequences are SEHNR and FQNEAQ (reference sequence). This CDR3 comprises 15 residues. J gave up 3 bases and V 3 bases, and 6 bases lay outside the gene matches. The CDR3 DNA reads as TGTGCCAGCAGCTTGGGCGGCGGGGGGGGCTACGAGCAGTACTTC. It translates to CASSLGGGGGYEQYF.

CDR3 in amino acids: CASNIGLVRGNEQFF. CDR3 nucleotide sequence: TGTGCCAGCAATATAGGACTAGTTCGGGGCAATGAGCAGTTCTTC. The chain links TRBV2 to TRBJ2-1; TRBD2 matches at 7 bases. Germline trimming cut 7 bases from V and 6 bases from J; bases unmatched to any gene: 12. In germline, CDR1 is SNHLY, CDR2 FYNNEI. This CDR3 spans 15 amino acids.

This sequence joins TRBV28 and TRBJ1-2; 8 bases are a match to TRBD1. Germline V gene sequence: CDR1 MDHEN, CDR2 SYDVKM. The CDR3 extends over 13 amino acids. Unmatched junction bases numbered 5, after V lost 5 bases and J lost 6 bases. CDR3 amino acids: CASSTGGINGYTF. The CDR3 DNA follows: TGTGCCAGCAGTACAGGGGGAATAAATGGCTACACCTTC.

As regards this clone: The junction departs from the called germline gene at one end, perhaps through a read error. The chain links TRBV7-7 to TRBJ2-5; tentatively, D is TRBD1 (6 bases). The germline V gene has CDR1 SSHAT and CDR2 FNYEAQ (reference sequence). The CDR3 extends over 15 amino acids. This chain's CDR3 is CASSHGQTLQETQYF. CDR3 DNA sequence: TGTGCTAGCAGCCATGGACAGACCCTCCAAGAGACCCAGTACTTC.

The chain joins TRBV6-1 to TRBJ2-7; D remains unclear. Trimming took off 8 bases at V and 6 bases at J, with 20 bases between the two ends. The CDR3 loop spans 14 amino acids. Germline-derived CDR1 and CDR2 are MNHNS and SASEGT. In DNA form, the CDR3 reads TGTGCCAGCCGCCAATTCGACTCCGGCGGCGAGCAGTACTTC. The encoded protein is CASRQFDSGGEQYF.

This clone was seen only a few times. The CDR3 protein is CASSRETVSTDTQYF. CDR3 bases: TGCGCCAGCAGCCGAGAGACAGTTAGCACAGATACGCAGTATTTT. The rearrangement links TRBV4-3 to TRBJ2-3; D possibly corresponds to TRBD1 (5 bases). The CDR3 covers 15 residues. With 4 bases removed from V and 0 bases from J, the gap between germline ends came to 11 bases. Germline CDR1 is LGHNA and CDR2 is YSLEER.

V and J are TRBV11-3 and TRBJ1-4, with unresolved D. Trimming left V 5 bases short and J 6 bases short, with 10 bases between. The germline gives CDR1 SGHNT, CDR2 YENEEA. The CDR3 has 13 amino acids. The CDR3 loop reads CASSTRLDEKLFF. CDR3 in DNA: TGTGCCAGCAGCACCAGACTGGATGAAAAACTGTTTTTT.